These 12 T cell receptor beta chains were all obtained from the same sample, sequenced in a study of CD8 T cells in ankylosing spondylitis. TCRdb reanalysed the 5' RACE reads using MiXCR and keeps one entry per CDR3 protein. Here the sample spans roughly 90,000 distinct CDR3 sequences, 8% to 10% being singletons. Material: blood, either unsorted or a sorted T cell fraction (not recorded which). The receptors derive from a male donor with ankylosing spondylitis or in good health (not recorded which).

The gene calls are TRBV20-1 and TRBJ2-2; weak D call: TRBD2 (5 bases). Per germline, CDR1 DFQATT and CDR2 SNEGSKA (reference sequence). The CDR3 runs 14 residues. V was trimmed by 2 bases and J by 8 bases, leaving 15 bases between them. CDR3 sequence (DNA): TGCAGTGCTAGAACCCAGTGGGAGATAGGGGAGCTGTTTTTT. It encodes CSARTQWEIGELFF.

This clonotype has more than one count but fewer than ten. CDR3 in DNA: TGTGCCGGGGGGTGGAGCGGCTCCTACAATGAGCAGTTCTTC. Its protein is CAGGWSGSYNEQFF. The V and J genes are TRBV2 and TRBJ2-1; possible D gene TRBD2, 6 bases. In germline, CDR1 is SNHLY, CDR2 FYNNEI. This CDR3 spans 14 amino acids. Deletions cut 11 bases from V and 0 bases from J, with 14 bases between.

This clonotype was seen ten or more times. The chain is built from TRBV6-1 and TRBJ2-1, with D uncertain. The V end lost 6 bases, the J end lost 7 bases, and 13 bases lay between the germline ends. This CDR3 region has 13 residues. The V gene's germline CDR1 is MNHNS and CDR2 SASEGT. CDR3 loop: CASSSNRVNEQFF. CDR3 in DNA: TGTGCCAGCAGCTCTAACAGAGTGAATGAGCAGTTCTTC.

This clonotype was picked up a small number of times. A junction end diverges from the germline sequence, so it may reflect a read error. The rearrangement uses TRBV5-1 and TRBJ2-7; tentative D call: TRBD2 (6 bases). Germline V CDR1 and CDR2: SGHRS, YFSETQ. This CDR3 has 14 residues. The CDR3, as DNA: TGCGCCAGCAGCTCCCCGGAGGGTTCCCACGAGCAGTGCTTC. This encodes CASSSPEGSHEQCF.

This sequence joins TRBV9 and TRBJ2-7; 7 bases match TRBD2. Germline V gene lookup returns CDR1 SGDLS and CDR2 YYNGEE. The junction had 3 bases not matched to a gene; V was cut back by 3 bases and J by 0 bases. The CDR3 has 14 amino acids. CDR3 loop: CASSERDYSYEQYF. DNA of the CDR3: TGTGCCAGCAGCGAAAGGGACTACTCCTACGAGCAGTACTTC.

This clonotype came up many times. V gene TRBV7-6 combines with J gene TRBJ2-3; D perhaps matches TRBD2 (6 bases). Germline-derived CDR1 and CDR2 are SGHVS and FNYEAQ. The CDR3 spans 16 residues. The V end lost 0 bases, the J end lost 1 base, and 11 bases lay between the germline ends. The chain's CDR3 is CASSLASVAGTDTQYF. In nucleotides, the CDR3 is TGTGCCAGCAGCTTAGCGTCGGTAGCGGGCACAGATACGCAGTATTTT.

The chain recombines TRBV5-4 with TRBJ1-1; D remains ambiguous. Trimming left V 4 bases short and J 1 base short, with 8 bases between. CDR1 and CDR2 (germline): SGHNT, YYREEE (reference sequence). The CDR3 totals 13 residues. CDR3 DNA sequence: TGTGCCAGCAGCCTGGAACCGAACACTGAAGCTTTCTTT. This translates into CASSLEPNTEAFF.

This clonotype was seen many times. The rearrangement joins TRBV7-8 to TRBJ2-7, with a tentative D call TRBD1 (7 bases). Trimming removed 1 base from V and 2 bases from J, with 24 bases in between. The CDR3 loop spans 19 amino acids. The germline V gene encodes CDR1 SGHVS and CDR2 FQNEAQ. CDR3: CASSLDRGTAQYPAYEQYF. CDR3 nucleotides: TGTGCCAGCAGCTTAGACCGCGGGACAGCACAGTATCCAGCCTACGAGCAGTACTTC.

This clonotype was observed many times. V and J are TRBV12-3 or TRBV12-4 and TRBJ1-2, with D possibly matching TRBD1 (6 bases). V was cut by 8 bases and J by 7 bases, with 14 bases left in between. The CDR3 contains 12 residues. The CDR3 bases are TGTGCCAGCGGCTTACAGGGCGGTGGCTACACCTTC. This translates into CASGLQGGGYTF.

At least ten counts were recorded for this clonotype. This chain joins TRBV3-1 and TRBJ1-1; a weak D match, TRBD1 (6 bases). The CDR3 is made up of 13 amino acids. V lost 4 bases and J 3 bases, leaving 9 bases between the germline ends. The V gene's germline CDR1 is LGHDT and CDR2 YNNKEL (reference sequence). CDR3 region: CASSPQGYTEAFF. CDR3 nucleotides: TGTGCCAGCAGCCCACAGGGATACACTGAAGCTTTCTTT.

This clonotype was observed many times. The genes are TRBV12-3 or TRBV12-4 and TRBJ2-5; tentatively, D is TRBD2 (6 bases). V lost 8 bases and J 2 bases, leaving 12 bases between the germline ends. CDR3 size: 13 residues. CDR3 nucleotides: TGTGCCAGCGGAGGGGCGGATCAAGAGACCCAGTACTTC. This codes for CASGGADQETQYF.

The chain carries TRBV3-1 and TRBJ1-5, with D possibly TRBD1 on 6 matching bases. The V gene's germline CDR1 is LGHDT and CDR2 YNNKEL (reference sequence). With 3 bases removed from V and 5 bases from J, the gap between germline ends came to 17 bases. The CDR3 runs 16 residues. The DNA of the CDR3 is TGTGCCAGCAGCCATAAGGGCAGGGGCCCGGATCAGCCCCAGCATTTT. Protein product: CASSHKGRGPDQPQHF.